This T cell receptor (beta chain) was found in a study of T cells expressing NK-cell markers. The wider study: The study drew TCR beta repertoires from sorted CD3+CD56+NKG2C+, CD3+CD56+NKG2C- and CD3+CD56-NKG2C+ T cells. Study conclusions and caveats: The CD3+CD56-NKG2C+ fraction of several donors was likewise dominated by these clonotypes.

The CDR3 length is 15 residues. Reprocessing the 5' RACE reads, TCRdb reports a single entry for every CDR3 protein and omits DNA. The sample table includes about 150,000 distinct CDR3 sequences. About this clonotype itself: The antigen is not known.

V gene TRBV12-3 or TRBV12-4 combines with J gene TRBJ2-3; lacking DNA, the TRBD2 call made by TCRdb goes unchecked. This TCR derives from a woman between 50 and 59 years old in good health. The sample comprised blood T cells: a sorted CD56 or NKG2C T cell subset, CD4+ or CD8+ T cells, or bulk PBMC T cells (not recorded which). CDR3 amino acids: CASSRTSGRSDTQYF.